A single sample is the source of the 8 T cell receptor beta chains below, sequenced in a study of OX40 agonist ivuxolimab in advanced cancers. Produced via immunoSEQ multiplex PCR; TCRdb's table is partial and in-frame only. Of some 19,000 clones listed, nearly 80% were seen once; the top ten hold roughly 15%. The sequences come from CD4+ or CD8+ T cells sorted from blood, collected in a trial of the OX40 agonist ivuxolimab. Receptor source: an adult with an advanced solid tumor such as melanoma, head and neck, liver or kidney cancer.

V is TRBV29-1 and J is TRBJ2-5; 7 bases agree with TRBD2. The junction had 3 bases not matched to a gene; V was cut back by 0 bases and J by 5 bases. Germline CDR1 reads SQVTM; CDR2 reads ANQGSEA. The length of the CDR3 is 13 residues. The CDR3 DNA is TGCAGCGTTGAAGAGGGAGGGAAGGAGACCCAGTACTTC. As protein: CSVEEGGKETQYF.

This clone was recorded a few times. The chain combines TRBV9 with TRBJ1-6; D may be TRBD1 (5 bases). Germline lookup yields CDR1 SGDLS and CDR2 YYNGEE. V lost 0 bases and J lost 10, with 11 bases in between. The CDR3 consists of 14 residues. The CDR3 coding sequence is TGTGCCAGCAGCGTAGGGCAGGGTGAATCACCCCTCCACTTT. It codes for CASSVGQGESPLHF.

This clone was seen more than once but under ten times. This chain uses TRBV4-3 with TRBJ2-3; possible D gene TRBD1, 5 bases. Deletions cut 0 bases from V and 4 bases from J, with 11 bases between. CDR3 length: 15 residues. CDR1 is LGHNA and CDR2 is YSLEER in the germline V gene. CDR3 amino acids: CASSQDPRASDTQYF. CDR3 sequence (DNA): TGCGCCAGCAGCCAAGACCCCAGGGCGTCAGATACGCAGTATTTT.

This clone came up a few times. V usage is TRBV30 and J usage is TRBJ1-4, with D hard to call. Trimming stripped 0 bases from V and 3 bases from J, with 5 bases between. Germline V gene sequence: CDR1 GTSNPN, CDR2 SVGIG (reference sequence). The CDR3 runs 13 residues. The CDR3: CAWSVGSNEKLFF. The DNA for the CDR3 is TGTGCCTGGAGTGTAGGGTCTAATGAAAAACTGTTTTTT.

This clone was seen a handful of times. The J gene is TRBJ1-2, the V gene TRBV9, with D possibly matching TRBD1 (5 bases). The CDR3 length is 14 residues. V lost 3 bases and J 6 bases, leaving 15 bases between the germline ends. The germline CDR1 and CDR2 sequences are SGDLS and YYNGEE. CDR3 sequence: CASSGDASFHGYTF. CDR3 bases: TGTGCCAGCAGCGGGGACGCGTCTTTTCATGGCTACACCTTC.

J is TRBJ2-1 and V is TRBV5-1; 7 bases agree with TRBD2. Per germline, CDR1 SGHRS and CDR2 YFSETQ. This CDR3 comprises 17 residues. Trimming cost V 0 bases and J 2 bases; bases outside gene matches: 8. CDR3 amino acids: CASSLVAGRGTYNEQFF. The CDR3 DNA reads TGCGCCAGCAGCTTGGTGGCAGGGAGGGGCACCTACAATGAGCAGTTCTTC. Supplemented by reference TRBV5-1 and TRBJ2-1, the full variable domain reads KAGVTQTPRYLIKTRGQQVTLSCSPISGHRSVSWYQQTPGQGLQFLFEYFSETQRNKGNFPGRFSGRQFSNSRSEMNVSTLELGDSALYLCASSLVAGRGTYNEQFFGPGTRLTVL.

This clone has a handful of counts. The chain is built from TRBV30 and TRBJ1-5; 9 bases align to TRBD1. Germline V gene sequence: CDR1 GTSNPN, CDR2 SVGIG (reference sequence). The V gene end was trimmed by 3 bases and the J gene end by 2 bases; junction bases not matched to a gene: 5. CDR3 length: 15 amino acids. This CDR3 is CAWRGQGIGNQPQHF. CDR3 sequence (DNA): TGTGCCTGGAGAGGACAGGGGATAGGCAATCAGCCCCAGCATTTT.

This clone showed up just a few times. The chain combines TRBV9 with TRBJ2-3; 8 nucleotides align to TRBD2. Germline CDR1 SGDLS, CDR2 YYNGEE. This CDR3 contains 16 residues. The V segment lost 0 bases and the J segment 2 bases; nucleotides outside the gene matches: 5. The CDR3: CASSVEPSGYTDTQYF. As DNA, the CDR3 is TGTGCCAGCAGCGTAGAACCTAGCGGGTACACAGATACGCAGTATTTT.